The 16 T cell receptor beta chains in this list originate from one sample, sequenced in a study of blood T cell repertoires in COVID-19. Sequencing used immunoSEQ multiplex PCR; TCRdb keeps in-frame clones, though not all of them. The profile shows some 100,000 clones, almost 90% of them singletons. The sequenced material came from peripheral blood. The receptors were gathered from a human donor in a cohort sampled during active COVID-19.

The genes are TRBV5-1 and TRBJ2-3, with TRBD2 as a possible D gene (6 bases). Trimming stripped 4 bases from V and 0 bases from J, with 15 bases between. CDR1 SGHRS and CDR2 YFSETQ come from the germline V gene. The CDR3 sequence is 16 residues long. The CDR3: CASSPSLASSTDTQYF. The DNA for the CDR3 is TGCGCCAGCAGCCCCTCCCTAGCGTCTAGCACAGATACGCAGTATTTT.

The rearrangement links TRBV11-3 to TRBJ2-5, with 11 bases identical to TRBD1. Germline loops: CDR1 SGHNT, CDR2 YENEEA. Trimming removed 1 base from V and 0 bases from J; junction bases left unmatched: 1. The CDR3 runs 16 residues. For the CDR3, the DNA is TGTGCCAGCAGCTTAGGGGACAGGGGGAACCAAGAGACCCAGTACTTC. It yields the protein CASSLGDRGNQETQYF.

CDR3 sequence (DNA): TGCGCCAGCAGCCAGACGGGACAGGGTGGAAACACCATATATTTT. This gives the protein CASSQTGQGGNTIYF. The chain uses TRBV4-3 and TRBJ1-3; 9 bases line up with TRBD1. Germline CDR1 reads LGHNA; CDR2 reads YSLEER. Trimming cost V 3 bases and J 3 bases; bases outside gene matches: 3. The CDR3 runs to 15 residues.

This clone was observed once. The chain has TRBV7-2 and TRBJ1-4; 7 bases are shared with TRBD1. This CDR3 has 15 amino acids. Per germline, CDR1 SGHTA and CDR2 FQGNSA. V trimming: 5 bases; J trimming: 1 base; junction bases outside the gene matches: 4. As DNA, the CDR3 is TGTGCCAGCAGCAGACAGGGCGGAACTAATGAAAAACTGTTTTTT. Its translation is CASSRQGGTNEKLFF.

This clone was seen a single time. J is TRBJ2-5 and V is TRBV3-1 (or the pseudogene TRBV3-2); the match to TRBD2 covers 7 bases. Trimming removed 0 bases from V and 4 bases from J; junction bases left unmatched: 20. The CDR3 consists of 20 residues. Germline assignment: CDR1 LGHDT and CDR2 YNNKEL (reference sequence). CDR3 in amino acids: CASSQEGLYGALGGRETQYF. The CDR3 DNA sequence: TGTGCCAGCAGCCAAGAAGGTCTTTATGGAGCGCTGGGGGGGAGAGAGACCCAGTACTTC.

This chain connects TRBV11-3 to TRBJ2-2; 12 nucleotides agree with TRBD2. The CDR3 length is 17 residues. CDR1 is SGHNT and CDR2 is YENEEA in the germline V gene. V shed 2 bases and J 5 bases; nucleotides not matched to a gene: 6. In DNA, the CDR3 is TGTGCCAGCAGCTTACTAGCGGGAGGGGCGGGAACCGGGGAGCTGTTTTTT. This codes for CASSLLAGGAGTGELFF.

The chain recombines TRBV5-1 with TRBJ2-7; 7 positions agree with TRBD1. Losses at the gene ends were 4 bases for V and 2 bases for J; bases not matched to a gene: 9. CDR3 length: 15 residues. Germline V gene sequence: CDR1 SGHRS, CDR2 YFSETQ. The CDR3 spells CASSQGQLGAYEQYF. CDR3 DNA: TGCGCCAGCAGCCAGGGACAGCTGGGGGCCTACGAGCAGTACTTC.

The J gene is TRBJ2-1, the V gene TRBV28; D remains unclear. The CDR3 loop spans 13 amino acids. The V gene's germline CDR1 is MDHEN and CDR2 SYDVKM. The ends were cut back, 2 bases at V and 13 bases at J, with 15 bases in the middle. CDR3 bases: TGTGCCAGCAGTTTAATTCCCCTCCGAGAACAGTTCTTC. It specifies CASSLIPLREQFF. Full variable domain (rest looked up from reference TRBV28 and TRBJ2-1): DVKVTQSSRYLVKRTGEKVFLECVQDMDHENMFWYRQDPGLGLRLIYFSYDVKMKEKGDIPEGYSVSREKKERFSLILESASTNQTSMYLCASSLIPLREQFFGPGTRLTVL.

The V and J genes are TRBV7-2 and TRBJ2-2, with unresolved D. Trimming left V 5 bases short and J 7 bases short, with 8 bases between. CDR1 and CDR2 (germline): SGHTA, FQGNSA. The CDR3 extends over 12 amino acids. The chain's CDR3 is CASSARIGELFF. The CDR3 nucleotides are TGTGCCAGCAGCGCTAGAATCGGGGAGCTGTTTTTT. Using reference TRBV7-2 and TRBJ2-2 for the parts outside the CDR3, the full variable domain is GAGVSQSPSNKVTEKGKDVELRCDPISGHTALYWYRQSLGQGLEFLIYFQGNSAPDKSGLPSDRFSAERTGGSVSTLTIQRTQQEDSAVYLCASSARIGELFFGEGSRLTVL.

The J gene is TRBJ1-1, the V gene TRBV19; 12 bases align to TRBD1. V shed 5 bases and J 10 bases; nucleotides not matched to a gene: 14. This CDR3 region has 16 residues. The germline CDR1 and CDR2 sequences are LNHDA and SQIVND (reference sequence). CDR3 DNA: TGTGCCAGTAGTTCGCCCTCCGGGACAGGGGGCCTGCGAGCTTTCTTT. The encoded protein is CASSSPSGTGGLRAFF.

This chain uses TRBV7-9 with TRBJ1-5; perhaps TRBD1 as D (6 bases). V lost 3 bases to trimming and J lost 6 bases, with 12 bases between them. The germline V gene has CDR1 SEHNR and CDR2 FQNEAQ (reference sequence). There are 14 residues in the CDR3. The CDR3 region has the DNA TGTGCCAGCAGCTTCGGCAGGGGCGGTCAGCCCCAGCATTTT. It is translated as CASSFGRGGQPQHF.

J is TRBJ1-1 and V is TRBV6-5; 10 bases agree with TRBD1. CDR3 length equals 13 residues. Germline V gene data show CDR1 as MNHEY and CDR2 as SVGAGI. V lost 6 bases and J lost 7; bases outside the gene matches: 5. The chain's CDR3 is CASRATGGNEAFF. The CDR3 DNA follows: TGTGCCAGCAGGGCGACAGGGGGCAATGAAGCTTTCTTT.

The count of this clone is one. The chain's CDR3 is CASSVTAGKSEAFF. The CDR3 DNA follows: TGTGCCAGCAGCGTGACGGCAGGTAAATCTGAAGCTTTCTTT. The V and J genes are TRBV9 and TRBJ1-1; D gene ambiguous. Germline V CDR1 and CDR2: SGDLS, YYNGEE. The germline V and J ends were trimmed by 2 bases and 6 bases, with 14 bases remaining between them. This CDR3 comprises 14 residues.

This clone was seen at least ten times. This chain uses TRBV28 with TRBJ1-2; the D is unclear. CDR1 is MDHEN and CDR2 is SYDVKM in the germline V gene. The CDR3 length is 16 residues. The V and J ends lost 8 bases and 2 bases respectively, with 21 bases between them. The CDR3 DNA is TGTGCCAGCCATGAGGGCGGATACACTGGCAACTATGGCTACACCTTC. Translated, it gives CASHEGGYTGNYGYTF.

The chain joins TRBV5-4 to TRBJ1-6; TRBD1 matches 8 bases. The CDR3 is 20 residues long. CDR1 is SGHNT, CDR2 YYREEE, per germline (reference sequence). J was trimmed by 0 bases and V by 4 bases; bases with no gene match: 15. The CDR3 sequence: CASSPSPRQGNSSYNSPLHF. The CDR3 DNA is TGTGCCAGCAGCCCTAGTCCGAGACAGGGGAATAGCTCCTATAATTCACCCCTCCACTTT.

The chain uses TRBV6-5 and TRBJ2-7, with TRBD2 matching 8 bases. The CDR3 consists of 13 residues. V was pared by 5 bases and J by 4 bases, with 4 bases of the junction left unmatched. CDR1 MNHEY and CDR2 SVGAGI come from the germline V gene. CDR3 region: CASSTSGSYEQYF. The CDR3 region has the DNA TGTGCCAGCAGTACCAGCGGGAGTTACGAGCAGTACTTC.